This passage covers 14 T cell receptor beta chains from one sample sequenced in a study of Ad26.COV2.S vaccination and SARS-CoV-2 variants. Described treatment: some 20 received Ad26.COV2.S at low or high dose, single or two shots; about 5 received placebo; per-sample allocation not given. It was on day 63 after the first vaccine or placebo injection that samples were taken. Sequencing used immunoSEQ multiplex PCR; TCRdb keeps in-frame clones, though not all of them. The sample includes approximately 420,000 clones, approximately 90% seen only once; the top ten take 3.6%. Sequencing was performed on peripheral blood, taken in a trial of Ad26.COV2.S vaccine versus placebo. The origin of the receptors is a person between 18 and 65 years old who received the Ad26.COV2.S COVID-19 vaccine or a placebo.

This sequence joins TRBV12-3 or TRBV12-4 and TRBJ1-1; no definite D call. CDR3 length: 12 residues. The germline V and J ends were trimmed by 2 bases and 5 bases, with 6 bases remaining between them. The CDR3 loop is CASSLSRTEAFF. For the CDR3, the DNA is TGTGCCAGCAGTTTAAGTAGGACTGAAGCTTTCTTT.

This clone was counted once. The V call is TRBV29-1, the J call TRBJ2-7; 8 bases match TRBD1. V shed 6 bases, J shed 7 bases, and the junction held 17 bases outside the gene matches. The CDR3 is 15 residues long. CDR1 and CDR2 (germline): SQVTM, ANQGSEA. DNA of the CDR3: TGCAGCGTCATCGGACAAGACAGGGGTCGTATTGAGCAGTACTTC. This gives the protein CSVIGQDRGRIEQYF.

This chain uses TRBV4-1 with TRBJ1-5; 10 positions match TRBD1. Germline trimming cut 1 base from V and 7 bases from J; bases unmatched to any gene: 1. Per germline, CDR1 MGHRA and CDR2 YSYEKL. The CDR3 consists of 14 residues. The DNA of the CDR3 is TGCGCCAGCAGCCAAGGGACAGGGGGACAGCCCCAGCATTTT. Translated: CASSQGTGGQPQHF.

The chain links TRBV19 to TRBJ1-6; the D gene is possibly TRBD1 (6 bases). CDR3 length: 16 amino acids. The V end was cut by 3 bases, the J end by 9 bases, with 18 bases between. Germline V gene sequence: CDR1 LNHDA, CDR2 SQIVND (reference sequence). CDR3 DNA sequence: TGTGCCAGTAGTATCGGTCCGGGGGGCGTAAGTTCACCCCTCCACTTT. Translating gives CASSIGPGGVSSPLHF.

The chain couples TRBV7-9 to TRBJ2-7; no firm D call. The ends were cut back, 1 base at V and 6 bases at J, with 13 bases in the middle. Germline CDR1 and CDR2: SEHNR and FQNEAQ (reference sequence). CDR3 length equals 14 residues. CDR3 sequence (DNA): TGTGCCAGCAGCTTAGGGATGGGGATGGGCGAGCAGTACTTC. Amino acids: CASSLGMGMGEQYF.

This chain links TRBV10-1 with TRBJ2-2; D gene uncertain. This CDR3 is built from 15 residues. Germline V CDR1 and CDR2: WNHNN, SYGVQD (reference sequence). V lost 8 bases and J 4 bases, leaving 17 bases between the germline ends. Here the CDR3 reads CASAPGRVTTGELFF. The CDR3 bases are TGCGCCAGCGCTCCCGGCAGAGTTACCACCGGGGAGCTGTTTTTT.

The chain has TRBV4-3 and TRBJ1-1, with a weak D call TRBD1 (6 bases). Germline CDR1 and CDR2: LGHNA and YSLEER. The CDR3 has 16 residues. V was pared by 0 bases and J by 6 bases, with 17 bases between. CDR3 amino acids: CASSQEWPGARAEAFF. The CDR3 nucleotides read TGCGCCAGCAGCCAAGAGTGGCCGGGGGCAAGAGCTGAAGCTTTCTTT.

This chain connects TRBV3-1 (or the pseudogene TRBV3-2) to TRBJ1-2; D call uncertain. The germline CDR1 and CDR2 sequences are LGHDT and YNNKEL (reference sequence). The CDR3 has 15 residues. The V end was cut by 2 bases, the J end by 12 bases, with 22 bases between. CDR3 protein: CASSQKASGPISDTF. The CDR3 DNA is TGTGCCAGCAGCCAAAAAGCCTCTGGGCCTATTTCGGACACCTTC.

The V and J genes are TRBV19 and TRBJ1-4; 9 nucleotides agree with TRBD1. V trimming: 6 bases; J trimming: 6 bases; junction bases outside the gene matches: 5. CDR1 LNHDA and CDR2 SQIVND come from the germline V gene (reference sequence). There are 14 residues in the CDR3. CDR3 residues: CASSLQGAHEKLFF. The CDR3 DNA is TGTGCCAGTAGCCTACAGGGGGCGCATGAAAAACTGTTTTTT.

CDR3 nucleotide sequence: TGCGCCAGCAGCTTGGCAGGGACTTTCTCCTACGAGCAGTACTTC. Protein: CASSLAGTFSYEQYF. The chain uses TRBV5-1 and TRBJ2-7, with a tentative D call TRBD2 (6 bases). Germline CDR1 and CDR2: SGHRS and YFSETQ. V gave up 0 bases and J gave up 0 bases, with 10 bases separating them. The CDR3 is made up of 15 amino acids.

The chain carries TRBV6-2 or TRBV6-3 and TRBJ2-3; D gene ambiguous. From germline, CDR1 is MNHEY and CDR2 SVGEGT. CDR3 size: 14 residues. The germline V and J ends were trimmed by 5 bases and 0 bases, with 9 bases remaining between them. The CDR3 coding sequence is TGTGCCAGCAGTCGCGGCCATAGCACAGATACGCAGTATTTT. Its protein is CASSRGHSTDTQYF.

Comments on this clone: Other DNA sequences from this sample encode an identical CDR3 as well. The CDR3: CASSLDGKSTDTQYF. The CDR3 DNA reads TGTGCCAGCAGCTTGGACGGAAAAAGCACAGATACGCAGTATTTT. The V and J genes are TRBV7-3 and TRBJ2-3; D remains unclear. The CDR3 has 15 amino acids. V was pared by 3 bases and J by 0 bases, with 10 bases between. Germline CDR1 is SGHTA and CDR2 is FQGTGA.

The genes are TRBV27 and TRBJ2-3; 12 bases match TRBD2. The CDR3 extends over 18 amino acids. Germline V gives CDR1 MNHEY, CDR2 SMNVEV (reference sequence). The J segment lost 0 bases and the V segment lost 3 bases, leaving 7 bases of the junction unmatched. CDR3 protein: CASSLRLAGGPSTDTQYF. CDR3 DNA sequence: TGTGCCAGCAGTTTGCGGCTAGCGGGGGGGCCAAGCACAGATACGCAGTATTTT.

The chain uses TRBV4-3 and TRBJ2-3, with 9 bases that match TRBD2. The CDR3 covers 17 residues. The junction had 4 bases not matched to a gene; V was cut back by 0 bases and J by 0 bases. Germline-derived CDR1 and CDR2 are LGHNA and YSLEER. The CDR3 loop is CASSQDRRGGSTDTQYF. CDR3 nucleotide sequence: TGCGCCAGCAGCCAAGATCGGCGGGGGGGTAGCACAGATACGCAGTATTTT.